A selection of T cell receptor beta chains follows, all from one sample in a study of T cell repertoires in cytomegalovirus infection. Their antigens remain unidentified. TCRdb reanalysed the reads using MiXCR and keeps one entry per CDR3 protein. The table shows some 800,000 distinct CDR3 sequences, with 29% occurring only once. Source: cultured CD8+ T cells from PBMCs, taken from culture after CMV antigen stimulation. The receptor source for this set is a human donor in good health (CMV status not recorded). Some clones in this sample may be carry-over from other donors' samples. The CDR3 runs from the conserved cysteine through the conserved F or W. D genes are given only for firm matches. Clone size is not always given. Where it is, it says once, few, many or a class for expanded clones.

D	size	V	J	DNA	CDR3
TRBD2	.	TRBV20-1	TRBJ2-3	TGCAGTGCTAATTTGCGCCCGACTAGCGGTAGCACAGATACGCAGTATTTT	CSANLRPTSGSTDTQYF
TRBD1	.	TRBV7-9	TRBJ1-1	TGTGCCAGCAGCGTAAGACAGGGTGGCACTGAAGCTTTCTTT	CASSVRQGGTEAFF
TRBD2	.	TRBV24-1	TRBJ2-5	TGTGCCACCAGTGCCGCGATCCGCGGGGGGGCTCGGGAGACCCAGTACTTC	CATSAAIRGGARETQYF
TRBD2	.	TRBV27	TRBJ2-1	TGTGCCAGCAGTTTATCCCAGCGGGGGCGCGAGCAGTTCTTC	CASSLSQRGREQFF
TRBD1	many	TRBV20-1	TRBJ2-2	TGCAGTGCTAGATGGCAGGGGGACACCGGGGAGCTGTTTTTT	CSARWQGDTGELFF
.	.	TRBV29-1	TRBJ1-1	TGCAGCGTTGAAGCTTACAGGGCTCGGGAGAACACTGAAGCTTTCTTT	CSVEAYRARENTEAFF
.	many	TRBV12-3/TRBV12-4	TRBJ2-2	TGTGCCAGCCTCCAGGGGAGAGGGGAGCTGTTTTTT	CASLQGRGELFF
.	.	TRBV5-6	TRBJ1-2	TGTGCCAGCAGCGGAGGATTAAGCTCCTATGGCTACACCTTC	CASSGGLSSYGYTF
TRBD1	many	TRBV7-6	TRBJ1-1	TGTGCCAGCAGCTTAAAGACAGGGAGAACTGAAGCTTTCTTT	CASSLKTGRTEAFF
.	.	TRBV29-1	TRBJ2-7	TGCAGCGTTCTCATAGCCTACGAGCAGTACTTC	CSVLIAYEQYF
TRBD1	.	TRBV7-9	TRBJ2-2	TGTGCCAGCAGCCCCAGGGACAGGGGGTGCAGCGGGGAGCTGTTTTTT	CASSPRDRGCSGELFF
TRBD2	many	TRBV7-2	TRBJ2-1	TGTGCCAGCAGTTTCCCACACCGAGCGGGGGTGGCCGCCAATGAGCAGTTCTTC	CASSFPHRAGVAANEQFF
TRBD1	.	TRBV7-3	TRBJ2-6	TGTGCTAGCGCAAAAACCAGGGGGCGCGGGGCCAACGTCCTGACTTTC	CASAKTRGRGANVLTF
.	.	TRBV27	TRBJ2-5	TGTGCCAGCCAATCCAGGGGGGGTGGGCAAGAGACCCAGTACTTT	CASQSRGGGQETQYF
TRBD2	.	TRBV7-9	TRBJ2-1	TGTGCCACCCTCCTTGCGGGGGGGCCCCTAGATGAGCAGTTCTTC	CATLLAGGPLDEQFF